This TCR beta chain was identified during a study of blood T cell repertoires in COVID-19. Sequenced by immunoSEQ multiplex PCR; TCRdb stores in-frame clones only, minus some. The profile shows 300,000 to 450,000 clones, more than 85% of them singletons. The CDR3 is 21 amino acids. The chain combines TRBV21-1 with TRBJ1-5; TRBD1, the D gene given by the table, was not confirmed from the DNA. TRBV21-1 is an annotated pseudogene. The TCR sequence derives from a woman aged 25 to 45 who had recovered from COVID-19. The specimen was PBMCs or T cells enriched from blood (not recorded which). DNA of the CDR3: TGTGCCAGCAGCAAAGTCCCAGTGGGAGAATCCGGGACAGTTAGCAATCAGCCCCAGCATTTT. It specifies CASSKVPVGESGTVSNQPQHF.